The T cell receptor beta chain described here comes from a study of blood T cell repertoires in COVID-19. Study-wide context: Sample material is recorded as cDNA or gDNA derived from T cells, B-cell-depleted T cells, or PBMCs.

This clone was seen just once. Per the original methods: Amplification from reference gene primers served as the basis for estimated nucleated cell counts. Produced via immunoSEQ multiplex PCR; TCRdb's table is partial and in-frame only. The DNA gave D and trimming, while V, J and clone size come from that table. The sample holds hundreds of thousands of clones, around 80% seen once. Seattle cases were enrolled at active infection and followed longitudinally. Trimming stripped 2 bases from V and 7 bases from J, with 18 bases between. CDR1 LNHDA and CDR2 SQIVND come from the germline V gene (reference sequence). This CDR3 spans 16 amino acids.

This TCR was sampled from a woman in her 30s with COVID-19, enrolled during active disease. The chain combines TRBV19 with TRBJ1-5; D might be TRBD1 (6 bases). Input material: peripheral blood. CDR3 region: CASSIMAGAVGQPQHF. CDR3 nucleotides: TGTGCCAGTAGTATAATGGCAGGGGCCGTTGGGCAGCCCCAGCATTTT.